Each of the 31 T cell receptor beta chains below was sequenced from the same sample in a study of a mutant IDH1 vaccine in newly diagnosed glioma. TCRdb's copy holds only in-frame clones and misses some; the assay was immunoSEQ multiplex PCR. This sample has some 23,000 clones, with around 77% found just once. These receptors' antigens are unknown. This sample's time point: week 11, during vaccination. In the vaccine, a single dose held 300 ug of the mutant IDH1 20-mer peptide, along with topical imiquimod. The material sequenced was PBMCs, taken from a glioma patient whose treatment included an IDH1 peptide vaccine. The receptors originated from a woman under 30 with glioma.

The sample holds a few counts of this clone. The chain couples TRBV20-1 to TRBJ1-1; possible D gene TRBD1, 6 bases. The CDR3 is 11 residues long. CDR1 is DFQATT and CDR2 is SNEGSKA in the germline V gene (reference sequence). V lost 6 bases, J lost 10 bases, and 15 bases lay in between. In DNA form, the CDR3 reads TGCAGTGCCCTACAGGGTTTTATAGCTTTCTTT. Its translation is CSALQGFIAFF.

The rearrangement joins TRBV30 to TRBJ2-7; 9 bases are a match to TRBD1. Germline CDR1 and CDR2: GTSNPN and SVGIG (reference sequence). CDR3 length: 13 amino acids. The CDR3 is CASRTGEPHEQYF. DNA for the CDR3: TGTGCTTCCAGGACAGGGGAACCCCACGAGCAGTACTTC.

The rearrangement joins TRBV7-9 to TRBJ2-7; D unresolved. The CDR3 length is 15 residues. From germline, CDR1 is SEHNR and CDR2 FQNEAQ (reference sequence). Trimming stripped 4 bases from V and 5 bases from J, with 18 bases between. For the CDR3, the DNA is TGTGCCAGCAGCTCACATGCCGGGCCTCTGGACGAGCAGTACTTC. Its translation is CASSSHAGPLDEQYF.

The chain couples TRBV4-1 to TRBJ2-1; the match to TRBD1 covers 8 bases. Germline-derived CDR1 and CDR2 are MGHRA and YSYEKL. The CDR3 length is 21 residues. The trim removed 0 bases at V and 10 bases at J, leaving 26 bases unmatched. CDR3 nucleotide sequence: TGCGCCAGCAGCCAAGACTTCCGACAGGGGTTTGCGTCTGGCTACAATGTGGAGCAGTTCTTC. It specifies CASSQDFRQGFASGYNVEQFF.

The chain combines TRBV7-9 with TRBJ1-2; maybe TRBD1 (6 bases). CDR3 length: 14 residues. V was shortened by 4 bases and J by 8 bases, with 17 bases between the two germline ends. Germline V lookup: CDR1 SEHNR, CDR2 FQNEAQ (reference sequence). This CDR3 is CASSSGQFSRGYTF. CDR3 sequence (DNA): TGTGCCAGCAGCTCAGGACAGTTTTCTCGAGGCTACACCTTC. Filled out from reference TRBV7-9 and TRBJ1-2, the complete variable domain reads DTGVSQNPRHKITKRGQNVTFRCDPISEHNRLYWYRQTLGQGPEFLTYFQNEAQLEKSRLLSDRFSAERPKGSFSTLEIQRTEQGDSAMYLCASSSGQFSRGYTFGSGTRLTVV.

The chain combines TRBV9 with TRBJ2-5; D possibly uses TRBD1 or TRBD2 (5 bases each). CDR1 is SGDLS and CDR2 is YYNGEE in the germline V gene. Trimming removed 4 bases from V and 5 bases from J, with 12 bases in between. The CDR3 spans 13 residues. CDR3 amino acids: CASSFSEGETQYF. The CDR3, as DNA: TGTGCCAGCAGCTTTAGTGAGGGGGAGACCCAGTACTTC.

V and J are TRBV2 and TRBJ1-3, with unresolved D. The germline V gene encodes CDR1 SNHLY and CDR2 FYNNEI. The CDR3 spans 16 residues. Trimming stripped 3 bases from V and 0 bases from J, with 12 bases between. As DNA, the CDR3 is TGTGCCAGCAGTGAGACGGCAGTAGGCTCTGGAAACACCATATATTTT. As protein: CASSETAVGSGNTIYF. Full variable domain (missing parts from reference TRBV2 and TRBJ1-3): EPEVTQTPSHQVTQMGQEVILRCVPISNHLYFYWYRQILGQKVEFLVSFYNNEISEKSEIFDDQFSVERPDGSNFTLKIRSTKLEDSAMYFCASSETAVGSGNTIYFGEGSWLTVV.

The genes are TRBV9 and TRBJ2-2; the D call may be TRBD1 or TRBD2 (6 bases each). Germline CDR1 SGDLS, CDR2 YYNGEE. Trimming removed 0 bases at V and 4 bases at J, with 10 bases between. The CDR3 spans 15 residues. The CDR3 DNA is TGTGCCAGCAGCGTAGCCGGGGGCGGCACCGGGGAGCTGTTTTTT. Translated, it gives CASSVAGGGTGELFF.

The chain has TRBV10-3 and TRBJ1-2, with D unclear. CDR3 length equals 15 residues. V shed 0 bases and J shed 7 bases, with 15 bases lying between them. Germline V gene lookup returns CDR1 ENHRY and CDR2 SYGVKD. As DNA, the CDR3 is TGTGCCATCAGTGAGTCAGGCAGCACCTTGAGTGGCTACACCTTC. This encodes CAISESGSTLSGYTF.

The chain has TRBV7-8 and TRBJ2-7; D is possibly TRBD2 (6 bases). Germline loops: CDR1 SGHVS, CDR2 FQNEAQ. The V and J ends lost 1 base and 0 bases respectively, with 19 bases between them. The CDR3 spans 18 residues. The CDR3 loop is CASSLEFASAQNSYEQYF. The DNA for the CDR3 is TGTGCCAGCAGCTTAGAATTTGCTAGCGCGCAGAACTCCTACGAGCAGTACTTC.

V usage is TRBV5-6 and J usage is TRBJ1-5; D is unclear. CDR3 length equals 13 residues. Deletions cut 0 bases from V and 4 bases from J, with 5 bases between. Per the germline V gene, CDR1 is SGHDT and CDR2 is YYEEEE. CDR3 sequence: CASSLDPNQPQHF. In DNA form, the CDR3 reads TGTGCCAGCAGCTTGGATCCTAATCAGCCCCAGCATTTT.

A word on this clone: The same CDR3 is also encoded by other DNA sequences in this sample. The rearrangement joins TRBV7-2 to TRBJ1-3; D call uncertain. Per germline, CDR1 SGHTA and CDR2 FQGNSA. The germline V and J ends were trimmed by 2 bases and 0 bases, with 5 bases remaining between them. This CDR3 region has 14 residues. The CDR3 coding sequence is TGTGCCAGCAGCTTAAGTTACTCTGGAAACACCATATATTTT. Its translation: CASSLSYSGNTIYF. The full variable domain, completed using reference TRBV7-2 and TRBJ1-3, is GAGVSQSPSNKVTEKGKDVELRCDPISGHTALYWYRQSLGQGLEFLIYFQGNSAPDKSGLPSDRFSAERTGGSVSTLTIQRTQQEDSAVYLCASSLSYSGNTIYFGEGSWLTVV.

This clone occurred a few times. The chain carries TRBV29-1 and TRBJ1-1; D not resolved. This CDR3 has 13 amino acids. The germline gives CDR1 SQVTM, CDR2 ANQGSEA. Trimming shortened V by 3 bases and J by 4 bases, and 12 bases separated the two germline ends. CDR3 DNA sequence: TGCAGCGTTGAGGCCTTCTGGAGCACTGAAGCTTTCTTT. This sequence encodes CSVEAFWSTEAFF.

V usage is TRBV9 and J usage is TRBJ2-2, with TRBD2 matching 11 bases. Germline assignment: CDR1 SGDLS and CDR2 YYNGEE. V lost 0 bases, J lost 5 bases, and 3 bases stayed unmatched. The CDR3 covers 16 residues. DNA of the CDR3: TGTGCCAGCAGCGTAGGACTAGCGGGGTCGACCGGGGAGCTGTTTTTT. It yields the protein CASSVGLAGSTGELFF.

The genes are TRBV7-9 and TRBJ2-2; the match to TRBD2 covers 9 bases. The CDR3 is 18 amino acids. Trimming removed 2 bases from V and 9 bases from J; junction bases left unmatched: 16. Germline assignment: CDR1 SEHNR and CDR2 FQNEAQ (reference sequence). The CDR3 region has the DNA TGTGCCAGCAGCTTATCGGGACTAGCATTTTCGGAAACCCGGGAGCTGTTTTTT. Translated, it gives CASSLSGLAFSETRELFF.

V usage is TRBV14 and J usage is TRBJ1-1; maybe TRBD1 (6 bases). This CDR3 is 15 amino acids long. Germline V gives CDR1 SGHDN, CDR2 FVKESK. V dropped 3 bases and J dropped 1 base, with 12 bases sitting between them. The CDR3 DNA follows: TGTGCCAGCAGCCAGGGGGCACAAGGGAACACTGAAGCTTTCTTT. Translated, it gives CASSQGAQGNTEAFF.

This clone was counted a few times. The chain is built from TRBV5-4 and TRBJ1-2, with 9 bases matching TRBD1. This CDR3 comprises 13 residues. With V trimmed by 3 bases and J by 8 bases, 5 bases remained unmatched. Germline V gene lookup returns CDR1 SGHNT and CDR2 YYREEE (reference sequence). DNA for the CDR3: TGTGCCAGCAGCTGGGACAGGGTCAGAGGCTACACCTTC. Protein product: CASSWDRVRGYTF.

This clone occurred a few times. V is TRBV2 and J is TRBJ1-4; the D is unclear. Per germline, CDR1 SNHLY and CDR2 FYNNEI. Trimming shortened V by 1 base and J by 6 bases, and 9 bases separated the two germline ends. The length of the CDR3 is 14 residues. CDR3 in amino acids: CASSEVGEDEKLFF. The DNA of the CDR3 is TGTGCCAGCAGTGAAGTTGGGGAGGATGAAAAACTGTTTTTT.

This clone is a singleton in its sample. The rearrangement links TRBV12-5 to TRBJ2-1; D possibly corresponds to TRBD1 (6 bases). The CDR3 has 13 amino acids. The ends were cut back, 7 bases at V and 6 bases at J, with 13 bases in the middle. The germline V gene encodes CDR1 LGHNT and CDR2 FRNRAP. This CDR3 is CASVRGTINEQFF. The CDR3 region has the DNA TGTGCTAGTGTTAGGGGGACGATCAATGAGCAGTTCTTC.

The rearrangement joins TRBV29-1 to TRBJ1-2; 7 bases are shared with TRBD1. V gave up 4 bases and J gave up 4 bases; unmatched junction bases: 12. The CDR3 runs to 15 residues. Germline CDR1 is SQVTM and CDR2 is ANQGSEA. The CDR3 sequence: CSVVNSWDRAYGYTF. The CDR3 nucleotides are TGCAGCGTTGTTAATTCATGGGACAGAGCCTATGGCTACACCTTC. Complete variable domain (other parts from reference TRBV29-1 and TRBJ1-2): SAVISQKPSRDICQRGTSLTIQCQVDSQVTMMFWYRQQPGQSLTLIATANQGSEATYESGFVIDKFPISRPNLTFSTLTVSNMSPEDSSIYLCSVVNSWDRAYGYTFGSGTRLTVV.

The V gene is TRBV4-2, the J gene TRBJ2-3, with a tentative D call TRBD2 (6 bases). This CDR3 region has 16 residues. The germline gives CDR1 LGHNA, CDR2 YNFKEQ. Trimming took off 1 base at V and 0 bases at J, with 11 bases between the two ends. The CDR3 loop is CASSQGEAGSTDTQYF. The CDR3 nucleotides are TGTGCCAGCAGCCAAGGGGAGGCGGGGAGCACAGATACGCAGTATTTT.

The chain carries TRBV6-5 and TRBJ2-5, with TRBD2 identical over 7 bases. The CDR3 totals 14 residues. Unmatched junction bases numbered 13, after V lost 11 bases and J lost 4 bases. Looked up from germline, CDR1 is MNHEY and CDR2 is SVGAGI. The CDR3 sequence is CASQSPPSGETQYF. CDR3 sequence (DNA): TGTGCCTCCCAGTCCCCCCCTAGCGGAGAGACCCAGTACTTC.

The J gene is TRBJ2-1, the V gene TRBV4-1; 13 positions agree with TRBD2. Trimming at V came to 4 bases and at J to 2 bases, leaving 8 bases not matched to a gene. This CDR3 is built from 18 residues. Germline V gene lookup returns CDR1 MGHRA and CDR2 YSYEKL. The CDR3 DNA reads TGCGCCAGCAGCCGGGGGACTAGCGGGATTCTACCCTACAATGAGCAGTTCTTC. Translation gives CASSRGTSGILPYNEQFF.

This chain joins TRBV6-4 and TRBJ2-7; the D call may be TRBD1 or TRBD2 (6 bases each). The CDR3 runs 13 residues. Germline loops: CDR1 MRHNA, CDR2 SNTAGT. Trimming cost V 2 bases and J 2 bases, with 7 bases left between them. This CDR3 reads CASSDGGPYEQYF. CDR3 bases: TGTGCCAGCAGTGACGGGGGGCCCTACGAGCAGTACTTC.

This clone was picked up a small number of times. This rearrangement joins TRBV30 to TRBJ1-3, with unresolved D. CDR1 is GTSNPN, CDR2 SVGIG, per germline (reference sequence). V dropped 3 bases and J dropped 2 bases, with 5 bases sitting between them. This CDR3 is built from 12 residues. The CDR3 protein is CAWRQAGNTIYF. The CDR3, as DNA: TGTGCCTGGAGGCAGGCTGGAAACACCATATATTTT.

This rearrangement joins TRBV19 to TRBJ1-5, with D perhaps TRBD1 (5 bases). The CDR3 is 18 residues long. Between the trimmed V and J ends, which lost 9 bases and 0 bases, there was a span of 24 bases. CDR1 is LNHDA and CDR2 is SQIVND in the germline V gene (reference sequence). For the CDR3, the DNA is TGTGCCAGCCAGCCTCTGACCGGGACTCCTAATAGCAATCAGCCCCAGCATTTT. It codes for CASQPLTGTPNSNQPQHF.

The chain links TRBV27 to TRBJ1-2; maybe TRBD1 (6 bases). V was shortened by 9 bases and J by 2 bases, with 16 bases between the two germline ends. The V gene's germline CDR1 is MNHEY and CDR2 SMNVEV (reference sequence). The length of the CDR3 is 14 residues. Here the CDR3 reads CASGEEGQNYGYTF. In DNA form, the CDR3 reads TGTGCCAGTGGGGAGGAAGGACAGAACTATGGCTACACCTTC.

The chain has TRBV5-5 and TRBJ1-3; D remains unclear. CDR3 size: 14 residues. Trimming took 0 bases from V and 8 from J, leaving 12 bases between them. Germline loops: CDR1 SGHKS, CDR2 YYEKEE (reference sequence). The CDR3 loop is CASSLEGKTDTIYF. In nucleotides, the CDR3 is TGTGCCAGCAGCTTGGAGGGTAAAACGGACACCATATATTTT.

The V call is TRBV27, the J call TRBJ1-5, with D uncertain. CDR1 MNHEY and CDR2 SMNVEV come from the germline V gene (reference sequence). There are 13 residues in the CDR3. Between the trimmed V and J ends, which lost 6 bases and 0 bases, there was a span of 6 bases. The CDR3 DNA reads TGTGCCAGCAGCAATCATAGCAATCAGCCCCAGCATTTT. This codes for CASSNHSNQPQHF.

The genes are TRBV30 and TRBJ2-3; 8 bases agree with TRBD2. The CDR3 runs to 12 residues. Trimming cost V 3 bases and J 4 bases; bases outside gene matches: 0. CDR1 GTSNPN and CDR2 SVGIG come from the germline V gene (reference sequence). CDR3 in DNA: TGTGCCTGGAGCGGGGGGGCAGATACGCAGTATTTT. Its protein product is CAWSGGADTQYF.

This clone was seen a few times. The CDR3 is CASSPSGGAEGYTF. CDR3 nucleotides: TGTGCCAGCTCACCTTCAGGGGGAGCAGAAGGCTACACCTTC. V is TRBV18 and J is TRBJ1-2, with 7 bases lining up with TRBD1. V was clipped by 3 bases and J by 8 bases; unmatched bases: 9. CDR1 and CDR2 from the germline V gene are KGHSH and LQKENI. The CDR3 has 14 amino acids.